This T cell receptor (beta chain) was recorded in a study of PD-1 blockade in classical Hodgkin lymphoma. The time point here: cycle 4 day 1 (C4D1), after about 6 weeks of nivolumab. With no exception, relapse followed autologous stem cell transplantation in all patients, and brentuximab vedotin exposure varied. The study purified CD4+ T cells from thawed PBMCs using magnetic negative selection. There are 16 residues in the CDR3. V lost 4 bases and J lost 2; bases outside the gene matches: 5. Germline V gene lookup returns CDR1 SGDLS and CDR2 YYNGEE. The protocol was immunoSEQ multiplex PCR, while the TCRdb copy is restricted to in-frame clones and leaves out a portion. Among tens of thousands of clones listed, around 86% were seen once.

The sample here was CD4+ T cells from blood, taken before the fourth cycle of nivolumab. The TCR was taken from a human donor with classical Hodgkin lymphoma. The chain links TRBV9 to TRBJ2-5; 13 positions match TRBD2. The chain's CDR3 is CASSFRTSGGQETQYF. CDR3 coding DNA: TGTGCCAGCAGCTTCCGGACTAGCGGGGGACAAGAGACCCAGTACTTC.